These 17 T cell receptor beta chains share one sample of origin, sequenced in a study of cytomegalovirus exposure and HLA in healthy donors. The primer mix had 60 Vbeta and 13 Jbeta primers. Sequenced by immunoSEQ multiplex PCR; TCRdb stores in-frame clones only, minus some. The sample gives some 120,000 clones, about 74% of which show up once; around 4% is in the top ten. The sample was PBMCs. Receptors originate from a woman aged 45-65 years in good health and CMV-seropositive.

The chain joins TRBV6-5 to TRBJ2-7; tentative D call: TRBD1 (6 bases). Germline CDR1 MNHEY, CDR2 SVGAGI. This CDR3 spans 14 amino acids. V lost 2 bases and J 3 bases, leaving 11 bases between the germline ends. DNA for the CDR3: TGTGCCAGCAGTTACAACAGGGACGGCTACGAGCAGTACTTC. Its protein is CASSYNRDGYEQYF.

The J gene is TRBJ1-6, the V gene TRBV13; D remains ambiguous. The CDR3 extends over 15 amino acids. Germline-derived CDR1 and CDR2 are PRHDT and FYEKMQ (reference sequence). With 3 bases removed from V and 8 bases from J, the gap between germline ends came to 14 bases. CDR3 amino acids: CASSFWQRADSPLHF. In DNA, the CDR3 is TGTGCCAGCAGCTTTTGGCAGAGAGCGGATTCACCCCTCCACTTT.

Concerning this clone itself: Compared with germline, one end of the junction differs, possibly owing to a read error. The chain links TRBV7-9 to TRBJ2-2; 11 bases map to TRBD2. The CDR3 extends over 17 amino acids. Germline V CDR1 and CDR2: SEHNR, FQNEAQ (reference sequence). CDR3 residues: CSSSSGLAGGHTGELFF. For the CDR3, the DNA is TGTTCCAGCAGCTCAGGACTAGCGGGCGGACACACCGGGGAGCTGTTTTTT.

Regarding this clone: In the same sample, other DNA sequences code for this CDR3. J is TRBJ1-6 and V is TRBV6-5, with D possibly TRBD1 on 6 matching bases. The CDR3 is 15 amino acids. V was trimmed by 0 bases and J by 7 bases, leaving 10 bases between them. Germline-derived CDR1 and CDR2 are MNHEY and SVGAGI. The DNA of the CDR3 is TGTGCCAGCAGTTACTCGACCCAGGGGAATTCACCCCTCCACTTT. This translates into CASSYSTQGNSPLHF.

This clone appeared once. This chain joins TRBV7-2 and TRBJ2-7; TRBD2 might be the D (7 bases). The germline V and J ends were trimmed by 4 bases and 2 bases, with 21 bases remaining between them. The CDR3 loop spans 17 amino acids. The V gene's germline CDR1 is SGHTA and CDR2 FQGNSA. CDR3 nucleotides: TGTGCCAGCAGCTCCCGAGGGGGGGTCGGGGGGCCCTACGAGCAGTACTTC. It is translated as CASSSRGGVGGPYEQYF.

The chain has TRBV18 and TRBJ2-4, with TRBD1 identical over 11 bases. This CDR3 has 14 amino acids. Germline CDR1 and CDR2: KGHSH and LQKENI. The trim removed 4 bases at V and 9 bases at J, leaving 5 bases unmatched. This chain's CDR3 is CASSQDRGQGIQYF. CDR3 coding DNA: TGTGCCAGCTCACAGGACAGGGGGCAGGGCATTCAGTACTTC. The full variable domain, completed using reference TRBV18 and TRBJ2-4, is NAGVMQNPRHLVRRRGQEARLRCSPMKGHSHVYWYRQLPEEGLKFMVYLQKENIIDESGMPKERFSAEFPKEGPSILRIQQVVRGDSAAYFCASSQDRGQGIQYFGAGTRLSVL.

The chain is built from TRBV28 and TRBJ1-6, with D possibly matching TRBD1 (5 bases). The length of the CDR3 is 16 residues. With 5 bases removed from V and 6 bases from J, the gap between germline ends came to 17 bases. Germline-derived CDR1 and CDR2 are MDHEN and SYDVKM. CDR3 protein: CASSPDAGGFNSPLHF. The DNA for the CDR3 is TGTGCCAGCAGTCCCGATGCGGGGGGTTTTAATTCACCCCTCCACTTT.

The chain combines TRBV11-3 with TRBJ2-5, with 9 bases matching TRBD1. J lost 5 bases, V lost 5 bases, and 6 bases had no gene match. The CDR3 runs 14 residues. Germline V gene lookup returns CDR1 SGHNT and CDR2 YENEEA. In DNA form, the CDR3 reads TGTGCCAGCAGCACAGGGACAGGGCATGAGACCCAGTACTTC. It encodes CASSTGTGHETQYF.

By share, this clone ranks as medium-sized. The chain couples TRBV10-2 to TRBJ1-5; D not resolved. The CDR3 covers 13 residues. V was pared by 7 bases and J by 0 bases, with 7 bases between. Germline V gene sequence: CDR1 WSHSY, CDR2 SAAADI. The chain's CDR3 is CASTVGSNQPQHF. The CDR3 coding sequence is TGCGCCAGCACGGTCGGTAGCAATCAGCCCCAGCATTTT.

The chain has TRBV28 and TRBJ2-7, with 8 bases that match TRBD1. The J segment lost 4 bases and the V segment lost 7 bases, leaving 3 bases of the junction unmatched. This CDR3 comprises 12 residues. The germline CDR1 and CDR2 sequences are MDHEN and SYDVKM. The CDR3 region has the DNA TGTGCCAGCACAGACAGGGGATACGAGCAGTACTTC. Encoded protein: CASTDRGYEQYF.

Notes on this clone: An end of the junction differs from the germline gene, which may be a read error. Other nucleotide sequences from this sample produce the same CDR3. The chain uses TRBV25-1 and TRBJ2-1, with TRBD2 identical over 8 bases. The CDR3 contains 17 residues. Looked up from germline, CDR1 is MGHDK and CDR2 is SYGVNS. CDR3 protein: CASSESGTRASYNEQFF. The CDR3 nucleotides read TGCGCCAGCAGTGAATCGGGGACTAGGGCTTCCTACAATGAGCAGTTCTTC.

This clone was seen only once. V is TRBV5-1 and J is TRBJ1-1, with TRBD1 as a possible D gene (6 bases). V dropped 1 base and J dropped 5 bases, with 21 bases sitting between them. This CDR3 contains 17 residues. Germline lookup yields CDR1 SGHRS and CDR2 YFSETQ. The chain's CDR3 is CASSLSILTGSVTEAFF. Written as DNA, the CDR3 is TGCGCCAGCAGCTTGAGTATACTAACAGGGTCGGTAACTGAAGCTTTCTTT. Filled out from reference TRBV5-1 and TRBJ1-1, the complete variable domain reads KAGVTQTPRYLIKTRGQQVTLSCSPISGHRSVSWYQQTPGQGLQFLFEYFSETQRNKGNFPGRFSGRQFSNSRSEMNVSTLELGDSALYLCASSLSILTGSVTEAFFGQGTRLTVV.

This clone was counted only a few times. The V gene is TRBV5-4, the J gene TRBJ2-2; weak D call: TRBD1 (6 bases). CDR1 is SGHNT, CDR2 YYREEE, per germline (reference sequence). Deletions cut 5 bases from V and 6 bases from J, with 20 bases between. This CDR3 contains 16 residues. Here the CDR3 DNA reads TGTGCCAGCAGTTTCCGGACACAGGGTAGCCCCGGGGAGCTGTTTTTT. Protein: CASSFRTQGSPGELFF.

The chain combines TRBV5-1 with TRBJ1-2; D is uncertain. The germline V gene encodes CDR1 SGHRS and CDR2 YFSETQ. This CDR3 spans 13 amino acids. Trimming pared 0 bases from V and 0 bases from J, leaving 3 bases between. The CDR3 nucleotides are TGCGCCAGCAGCTTGGTAGCTAACTATGGCTACACCTTC. Amino acid sequence: CASSLVANYGYTF.

The gene calls are TRBV11-2 and TRBJ2-7, with TRBD1 matching 8 bases. The germline V gene encodes CDR1 SGHAT and CDR2 FQNNGV. The V gene end was trimmed by 4 bases and the J gene end by 5 bases; junction bases not matched to a gene: 7. CDR3 length: 14 amino acids. For the CDR3, the DNA is TGTGCCAGCAGCTCCAACAGGGGGTCCCACGAGCAGTACTTC. This codes for CASSSNRGSHEQYF.

This chain links TRBV6-5 with TRBJ1-1; possibly TRBD1 for D (5 bases). The CDR3 consists of 11 residues. Per germline, CDR1 MNHEY and CDR2 SVGAGI. The V gene lost 10 bases and the J gene lost 6 bases, with 12 bases spanning the gap. The CDR3 bases are TGTGCCACTCGCGGGGCCCCTGAAGCTTTCTTT. Its protein product is CATRGAPEAFF.

CDR3 DNA sequence: TGCGCCAGCAGCCAAGTTCGCCAGGCATCTGAAGCTTTCTTT. This codes for CASSQVRQASEAFF. The chain has TRBV4-1 and TRBJ1-1; no definite D call. CDR3 length: 14 residues. Trimming shortened V by 1 base and J by 6 bases, and 12 bases separated the two germline ends. Germline V gene data show CDR1 as MGHRA and CDR2 as YSYEKL.